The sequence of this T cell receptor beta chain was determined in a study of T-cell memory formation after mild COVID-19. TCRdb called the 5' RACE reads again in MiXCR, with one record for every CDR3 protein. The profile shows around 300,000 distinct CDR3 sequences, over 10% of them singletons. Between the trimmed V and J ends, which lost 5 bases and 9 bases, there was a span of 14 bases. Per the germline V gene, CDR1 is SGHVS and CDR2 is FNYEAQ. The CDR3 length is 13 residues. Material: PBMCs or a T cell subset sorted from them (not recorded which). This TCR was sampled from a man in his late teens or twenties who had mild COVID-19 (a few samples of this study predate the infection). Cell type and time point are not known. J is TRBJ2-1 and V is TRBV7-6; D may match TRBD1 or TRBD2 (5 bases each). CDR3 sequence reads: CASSPGRGGEQFF. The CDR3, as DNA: TGTGCCAGCAGCCCGGGACGGGGTGGTGAGCAGTTCTTC.